The next 8 T cell receptor beta chains were all read from a single sample in a study of T cells after yellow fever vaccination. TCRdb itself ran the 5' RACE reads through MiXCR, one entry per CDR3 protein. The table has some 240,000 distinct CDR3 sequences, around 4.9% seen once; the top ten hold roughly 3.4%. The input for sequencing was CD4+ T cells sorted from PBMCs, taken on the day of the yellow fever booster vaccination. The receptor set was obtained from a man aged 18 to 29 who received the YFV17D yellow fever vaccine.

In this sample, this clonotype turned up a few times. V gene TRBV6-1 combines with J gene TRBJ1-5, with D tentatively TRBD1 (5 bases). The germline V gene has CDR1 MNHNS and CDR2 SASEGT. V lost 5 bases and J lost 5, with 10 bases in between. The CDR3 loop spans 13 amino acids. The chain's CDR3 is CASSRQIYQPQHF. The CDR3 DNA reads as TGTGCCAGCAGTAGACAGATTTATCAGCCCCAGCATTTT.

This clonotype was seen many times. The V and J genes are TRBV12-3 or TRBV12-4 and TRBJ1-2, with D perhaps TRBD1 (6 bases). The germline V and J ends were trimmed by 5 bases and 0 bases, with 13 bases remaining between them. The CDR3 extends over 15 amino acids. The CDR3 sequence: CASSPGGGANYGYTF. DNA of the CDR3: TGTGCCAGCAGTCCAGGAGGGGGAGCTAACTATGGCTACACCTTC.

The chain joins TRBV3-1 to TRBJ1-4, with a weak D call TRBD1 (5 bases). Germline V gene lookup returns CDR1 LGHDT and CDR2 YNNKEL (reference sequence). Trimming cost V 4 bases and J 3 bases, with 15 bases left between them. The CDR3 is made up of 16 amino acids. Written as DNA, the CDR3 is TGTGCCAGCAGCCCCTATCCCCGCAGGGCTAATGAAAAACTGTTTTTT. This gives the protein CASSPYPRRANEKLFF.

This clonotype was observed many times. V and J are TRBV27 and TRBJ1-1, with 8 nucleotides matching TRBD1. The germline V gene has CDR1 MNHEY and CDR2 SMNVEV (reference sequence). The length of the CDR3 is 16 residues. J gave up 9 bases and V 4 bases, and 16 bases lay outside the gene matches. The CDR3 reads CASSSSDRVNSVQAFF. CDR3 in DNA: TGTGCCAGCAGTTCCTCGGACAGGGTGAATTCGGTCCAAGCTTTCTTT.

The table lists this clonotype with many counts. This rearrangement joins TRBV7-2 to TRBJ1-2, with no clear D. CDR1 and CDR2 from the germline V gene are SGHTA and FQGNSA. CDR3 size: 12 residues. The V and J ends lost 2 bases and 8 bases respectively, with 9 bases between them. The DNA of the CDR3 is TGTGCCAGCAGCTTAATGAGGGAAGGCTACACCTTC. As protein: CASSLMREGYTF. The whole variable domain, filled in from reference TRBV7-2 and TRBJ1-2, reads GAGVSQSPSNKVTEKGKDVELRCDPISGHTALYWYRQSLGQGLEFLIYFQGNSAPDKSGLPSDRFSAERTGGSVSTLTIQRTQQEDSAVYLCASSLMREGYTFGSGTRLTVV.

The table lists this clonotype with a few counts. The rearrangement joins TRBV10-3 to TRBJ1-1, with D perhaps matching TRBD1 (6 bases). Germline V gene lookup returns CDR1 ENHRY and CDR2 SYGVKD. The CDR3 has 14 amino acids. Between the trimmed V and J ends, which lost 6 bases and 1 base, there was a span of 12 bases. CDR3 DNA sequence: TGTGCCATCAGCGTACAGGGCCCGAACACTGAAGCTTTCTTT. Encoded protein: CAISVQGPNTEAFF.

This clonotype was seen more than once but under ten times. The V call is TRBV7-9, the J call TRBJ2-7; 7 bases map to TRBD2. The CDR3 has 18 residues. Germline CDR1 and CDR2: SEHNR and FQNEAQ (reference sequence). V was clipped by 1 base and J by 2 bases; unmatched bases: 14. This CDR3 reads CASSLVHFGRGSTYEQYV. Written as DNA, the CDR3 is TGTGCCAGCAGCTTAGTTCACTTTGGGCGGGGGTCCACCTACGAGCAGTACGTC.

Many counts were recorded for this clonotype. At one end, the junction sequence differs from germline, possibly due to a read error. The V gene is TRBV29-1, the J gene TRBJ2-1; D unclear. CDR1 SQVTM and CDR2 ANQGSEA come from the germline V gene. The CDR3 extends over 17 amino acids. CDR3 nucleotide sequence: TGCAGCGTAGAAGGACGGGTGGGTTTTGGCTCCTACAATGAGCAGTTCTTC. Protein product: CSVEGRVGFGSYNEQFF.